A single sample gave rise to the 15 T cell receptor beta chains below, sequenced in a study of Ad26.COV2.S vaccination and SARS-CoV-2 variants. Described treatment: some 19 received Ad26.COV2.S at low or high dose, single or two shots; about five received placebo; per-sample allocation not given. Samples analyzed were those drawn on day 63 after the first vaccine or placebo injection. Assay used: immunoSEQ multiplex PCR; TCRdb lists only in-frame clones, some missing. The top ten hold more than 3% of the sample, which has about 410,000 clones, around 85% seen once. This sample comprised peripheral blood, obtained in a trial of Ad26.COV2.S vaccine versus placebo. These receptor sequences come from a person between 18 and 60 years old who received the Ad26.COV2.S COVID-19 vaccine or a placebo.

CDR3 nucleotides: TGTGCCAGCAGTGAAGGGGGCGCGGGCAATCAGCCCCAGCATTTT. Amino acids: CASSEGGAGNQPQHF. This chain connects TRBV6-1 to TRBJ1-5, with D possibly being TRBD1 (5 bases). Germline CDR1 reads MNHNS; CDR2 reads SASEGT. Trimming stripped 1 base from V and 2 bases from J, with 9 bases between. The CDR3 runs to 15 residues.

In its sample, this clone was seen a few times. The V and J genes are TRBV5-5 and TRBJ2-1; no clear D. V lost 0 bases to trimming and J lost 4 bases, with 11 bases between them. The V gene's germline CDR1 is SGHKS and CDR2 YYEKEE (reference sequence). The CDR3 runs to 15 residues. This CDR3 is CASSLARSSYNEQFF. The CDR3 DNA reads TGTGCCAGCAGCTTGGCGAGGTCAAGTTACAATGAGCAGTTCTTC.

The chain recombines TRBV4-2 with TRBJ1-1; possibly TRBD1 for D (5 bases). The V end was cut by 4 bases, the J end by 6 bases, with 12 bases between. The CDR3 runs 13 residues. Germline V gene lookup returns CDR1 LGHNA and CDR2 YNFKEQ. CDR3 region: CASSRSGGSEAFF. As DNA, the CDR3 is TGTGCCAGCAGCCGAAGTGGGGGGTCTGAAGCTTTCTTT.

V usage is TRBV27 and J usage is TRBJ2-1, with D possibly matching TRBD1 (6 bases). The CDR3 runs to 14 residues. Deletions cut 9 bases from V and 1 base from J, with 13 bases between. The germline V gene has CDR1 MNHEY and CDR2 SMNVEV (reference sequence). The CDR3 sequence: CASFAGVSYNEQFF. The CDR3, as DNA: TGTGCCAGTTTCGCAGGGGTGTCCTACAATGAGCAGTTCTTC.

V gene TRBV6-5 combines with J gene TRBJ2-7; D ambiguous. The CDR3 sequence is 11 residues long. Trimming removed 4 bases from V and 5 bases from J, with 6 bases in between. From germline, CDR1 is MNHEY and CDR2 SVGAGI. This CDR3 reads CASSLEDEQYF. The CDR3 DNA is TGTGCCAGCAGTTTAGAGGACGAGCAGTACTTC.

This CDR3 reads CASRDQGEQFF. For the CDR3, the DNA is TGTGCCAGCAGGGACCAGGGTGAGCAGTTCTTC. The genes are TRBV11-3 and TRBJ2-1; tentative D call: TRBD1 (5 bases). Trimming stripped 6 bases from V and 9 bases from J, with 9 bases between. The CDR3 loop spans 11 amino acids. Germline V lookup: CDR1 SGHNT, CDR2 YENEEA. Together with reference TRBV11-3 and TRBJ2-1, the CDR3 gives the full variable domain: EAGVVQSPRYKIIEKKQPVAFWCNPISGHNTLYWYLQNLGQGPELLIRYENEEAVDDSQLPKDRFSAERLKGVDSTLKIQPAELGDSAVYLCASRDQGEQFFGPGTRLTVL.

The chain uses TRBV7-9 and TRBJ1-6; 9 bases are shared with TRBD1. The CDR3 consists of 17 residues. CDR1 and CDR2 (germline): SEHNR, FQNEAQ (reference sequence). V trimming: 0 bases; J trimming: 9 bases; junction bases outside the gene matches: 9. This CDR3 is CASSLAGAGTGISPLHF. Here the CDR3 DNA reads TGTGCCAGCAGCTTAGCCGGGGCTGGGACAGGGATTTCACCCCTCCACTTT.

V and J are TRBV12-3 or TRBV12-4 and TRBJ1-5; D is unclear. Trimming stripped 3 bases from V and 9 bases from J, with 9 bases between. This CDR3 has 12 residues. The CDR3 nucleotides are TGTGCCAGCAGTTTTTCGGGGAGGCCCCAGCATTTT. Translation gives CASSFSGRPQHF.

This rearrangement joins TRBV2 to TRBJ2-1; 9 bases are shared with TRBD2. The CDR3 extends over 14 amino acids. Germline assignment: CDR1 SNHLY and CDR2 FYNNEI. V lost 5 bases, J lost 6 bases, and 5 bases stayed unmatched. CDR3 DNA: TGTGCCAGCAGTTTCGCTAGCGGGGTCAATGAGCAGTTCTTC. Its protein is CASSFASGVNEQFF.

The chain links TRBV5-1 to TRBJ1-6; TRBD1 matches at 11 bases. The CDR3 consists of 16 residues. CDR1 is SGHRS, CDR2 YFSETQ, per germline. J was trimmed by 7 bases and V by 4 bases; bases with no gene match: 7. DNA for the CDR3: TGCGCCAGCAGCATTACCGGGACAGGGGGAAATTCACCCCTCCACTTT. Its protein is CASSITGTGGNSPLHF.

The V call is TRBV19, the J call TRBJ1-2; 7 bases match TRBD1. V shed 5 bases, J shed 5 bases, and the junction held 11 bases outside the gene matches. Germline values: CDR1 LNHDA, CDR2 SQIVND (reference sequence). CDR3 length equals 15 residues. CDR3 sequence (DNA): TGTGCCAGTAGTGTCTCCAGGGGGGTTTCTTATGGCTACACCTTC. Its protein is CASSVSRGVSYGYTF.

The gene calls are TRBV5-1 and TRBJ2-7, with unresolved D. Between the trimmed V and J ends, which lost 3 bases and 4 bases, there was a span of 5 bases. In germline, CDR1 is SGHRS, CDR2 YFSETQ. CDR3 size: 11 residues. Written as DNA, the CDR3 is TGCGCCAGCAGCTCCCATTACGAGCAGTACTTC. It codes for CASSSHYEQYF.

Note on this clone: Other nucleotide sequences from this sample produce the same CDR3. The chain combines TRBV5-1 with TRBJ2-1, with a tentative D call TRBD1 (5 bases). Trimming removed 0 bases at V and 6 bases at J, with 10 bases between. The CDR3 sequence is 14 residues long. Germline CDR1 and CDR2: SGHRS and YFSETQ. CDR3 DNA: TGCGCCAGCAGCTTGGGGGGCCCGGGCAATGAGCAGTTCTTC. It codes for CASSLGGPGNEQFF. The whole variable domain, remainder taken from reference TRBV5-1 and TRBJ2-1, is KAGVTQTPRYLIKTRGQQVTLSCSPISGHRSVSWYQQTPGQGLQFLFEYFSETQRNKGNFPGRFSGRQFSNSRSEMNVSTLELGDSALYLCASSLGGPGNEQFFGPGTRLTVL.

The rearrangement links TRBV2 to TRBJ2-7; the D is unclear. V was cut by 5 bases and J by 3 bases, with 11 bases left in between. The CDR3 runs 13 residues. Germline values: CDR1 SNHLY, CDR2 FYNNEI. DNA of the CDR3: TGTGCCAGCAGTCCGAATGACCGCTACGAGCAGTACTTC. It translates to CASSPNDRYEQYF.

CDR3 region: CASSGRGGNYGYTF. CDR3 bases: TGTGCCAGCAGCGGCAGGGGGGGGAACTATGGCTACACCTTC. This rearrangement joins TRBV5-4 to TRBJ1-2; TRBD1 matches at 7 bases. V trimming: 4 bases; J trimming: 2 bases; junction bases outside the gene matches: 5. This CDR3 has 14 amino acids. Germline CDR1 and CDR2: SGHNT and YYREEE (reference sequence).